The 25 T cell receptor beta chains listed next were all sequenced from one sample in a study of identical twins. TCRdb passed the 5' RACE reads through MiXCR, listing each CDR3 protein once. This sample has 400,000 to 550,000 distinct CDR3 sequences, with more than 20% found just once. The same sample was also used in a study of T cells expressing NK-cell markers.

Material for sequencing was CD4+ T cells sorted from blood. These TCRs come from a woman between 18 and 30 years old in good health.

V and J are TRBV20-1 and TRBJ2-7; D is perhaps TRBD1 or TRBD2 (5 bases each). This CDR3 spans 13 amino acids. The V gene's germline CDR1 is DFQATT and CDR2 SNEGSKA (reference sequence). Trimming pared 2 bases from V and 1 base from J, leaving 9 bases between. The CDR3 loop is CSARRDLSYEQYF. The CDR3 nucleotides read TGCAGTGCTAGAAGGGACCTATCCTACGAGCAGTACTTC.

This clonotype was seen a few times. This chain joins TRBV5-1 and TRBJ2-2; maybe TRBD1 (6 bases). Trimming took off 7 bases at V and 3 bases at J, with 10 bases between the two ends. Per the germline V gene, CDR1 is SGHRS and CDR2 is YFSETQ. The CDR3 is 13 residues long. CDR3 nucleotides: TGCGCCAGCCGATGGACAGACACCGGGGAGCTGTTTTTT. Translated, it gives CASRWTDTGELFF.

This clonotype is a singleton in its sample. The V call is TRBV5-5, the J call TRBJ1-5, with TRBD1 identical over 8 bases. Germline V CDR1 and CDR2: SGHKS, YYEKEE (reference sequence). This CDR3 region has 14 residues. J was trimmed by 7 bases and V by 4 bases; bases with no gene match: 7. The chain's CDR3 is CASSPGGTDQPQHF. CDR3 nucleotides: TGTGCCAGCAGCCCAGGGGGCACGGACCAGCCCCAGCATTTT.

There are a few counts of this clonotype. V and J are TRBV29-1 and TRBJ1-4; 11 nucleotides match TRBD1. J lost 7 bases, V lost 7 bases, and 8 bases had no gene match. This CDR3 is built from 14 residues. The V gene's germline CDR1 is SQVTM and CDR2 ANQGSEA. CDR3 in DNA: TGCAGCGCCTGGACAGGGGGCGCCGGTGAAAAACTGTTTTTT. This translates into CSAWTGGAGEKLFF.

This clonotype was detected only a few times. J is TRBJ2-2 and V is TRBV7-9; no reliable D call. There are 13 residues in the CDR3. Trimming cost V 3 bases and J 6 bases, with 8 bases left between them. The germline V gene encodes CDR1 SEHNR and CDR2 FQNEAQ (reference sequence). The CDR3 DNA reads as TGTGCCAGCAGCTTCCCCTCCGCCGGGGAGCTGTTTTTT. It specifies CASSFPSAGELFF.

There are a few counts of this clonotype. V gene TRBV10-3 combines with J gene TRBJ1-2; 8 bases are a match to TRBD1. V shed 9 bases and J 1 base; nucleotides not matched to a gene: 10. This CDR3 has 15 amino acids. Germline assignment: CDR1 ENHRY and CDR2 SYGVKD. CDR3: CAILEQGEVNYGYTF. The CDR3 DNA follows: TGTGCCATTCTCGAACAGGGGGAGGTTAACTATGGCTACACCTTC.

The rearrangement joins TRBV4-3 to TRBJ1-5; perhaps TRBD1 as D (5 bases). Trimming stripped 2 bases from V and 7 bases from J, with 12 bases between. The CDR3 sequence is 14 residues long. Germline values: CDR1 LGHNA, CDR2 YSLEER. In nucleotides, the CDR3 is TGCGCCAGCAGCCAACGGGGCCTAGGGCAGCCCCAGCATTTT. Its protein is CASSQRGLGQPQHF.

The chain combines TRBV5-4 with TRBJ1-1, with D possibly TRBD1 on 6 matching bases. V was cut by 3 bases and J by 0 bases, with 12 bases left in between. The CDR3 extends over 15 amino acids. Germline-derived CDR1 and CDR2 are SGHNT and YYREEE (reference sequence). The CDR3 coding sequence is TGTGCCAGCAGCTCGAGGGCAGGGGTGAACACTGAAGCTTTCTTT. It yields the protein CASSSRAGVNTEAFF.

The chain is built from TRBV7-8 and TRBJ1-1, with TRBD1 matching 9 bases. Trimming took 4 bases from V and 4 from J; bases not matched to a gene: 4. This CDR3 is built from 14 residues. CDR1 SGHVS and CDR2 FQNEAQ come from the germline V gene. CDR3 region: CASSSQTGGTEAFF. CDR3 in DNA: TGTGCCAGCAGCTCTCAGACAGGGGGCACTGAAGCTTTCTTT.

The chain employs TRBV10-1 and TRBJ2-2; D not resolved. From germline, CDR1 is WNHNN and CDR2 SYGVQD (reference sequence). With 1 base removed from V and 0 bases from J, the gap between germline ends came to 6 bases. There are 15 residues in the CDR3. CDR3: CASSEYITNTGELFF. CDR3 sequence (DNA): TGCGCCAGCAGTGAGTACATCACGAACACCGGGGAGCTGTTTTTT.

This clonotype was detected only a few times. The chain is built from TRBV5-1 and TRBJ1-2; no firm D call. The CDR3 has 14 residues. Trimming cost V 0 bases and J 4 bases, with 10 bases left between them. CDR1 is SGHRS, CDR2 YFSETQ, per germline. CDR3 residues: CASSLEAGSYGYTF. CDR3 nucleotides: TGCGCCAGCAGCTTGGAAGCGGGCAGCTATGGCTACACCTTC.

V is TRBV29-1 and J is TRBJ1-4; D possibly corresponds to TRBD1 (5 bases). CDR3 length equals 12 residues. V dropped 8 bases and J dropped 10 bases, with 17 bases sitting between them. Germline V gene lookup returns CDR1 SQVTM and CDR2 ANQGSEA. The CDR3: CSPAGGVGKLFF. The CDR3 DNA is TGCAGCCCGGCCGGGGGGGTAGGAAAACTGTTTTTT.

V and J are TRBV12-5 and TRBJ1-2, with a tentative D call TRBD1 (6 bases). The CDR3 loop spans 16 amino acids. V was clipped by 4 bases and J by 4 bases, with 19 bases between them. CDR1 LGHNT and CDR2 FRNRAP come from the germline V gene. CDR3 sequence: CASGSPAHTGRYGYTF. DNA for the CDR3: TGTGCTAGTGGTTCCCCCGCCCATACAGGGCGCTATGGCTACACCTTC.

The CDR3 spells CSVGHGTGRETQYF. For the CDR3, the DNA is TGCAGCGTTGGGCACGGGACAGGCAGAGAGACCCAGTACTTC. The chain couples TRBV29-1 to TRBJ2-5, with 8 bases identical to TRBD1. Germline lookup yields CDR1 SQVTM and CDR2 ANQGSEA. V gave up 4 bases and J gave up 4 bases; unmatched junction bases: 8. There are 14 residues in the CDR3.

The chain carries TRBV19 and TRBJ2-2; 9 bases fit TRBD1. V shed 9 bases and J 2 bases; nucleotides not matched to a gene: 22. The CDR3 is 20 residues long. CDR1 LNHDA and CDR2 SQIVND come from the germline V gene (reference sequence). CDR3 in DNA: TGTGCCAGCCGACGGTCCCATTATACGGGACAGGGATCCAACACCGGGGAGCTGTTTTTT. Translating gives CASRRSHYTGQGSNTGELFF.

The V call is TRBV9, the J call TRBJ2-7; D ambiguous. Germline V gene sequence: CDR1 SGDLS, CDR2 YYNGEE. V lost 0 bases, J lost 2 bases, and 9 bases lay in between. CDR3 length equals 14 residues. The CDR3 DNA reads TGTGCCAGCAGCGTAGCCAGTTCTACCTACGAGCAGTACTTC. Protein product: CASSVASSTYEQYF.

The V call is TRBV5-1, the J call TRBJ2-2; 10 positions agree with TRBD1. V was pared by 2 bases and J by 4 bases, with 2 bases of the junction left unmatched. CDR1 and CDR2 from the germline V gene are SGHRS and YFSETQ. The CDR3 has 15 residues. The CDR3 protein is CASSLGTGATGELFF. CDR3 DNA: TGCGCCAGCAGCTTAGGGACAGGGGCCACCGGGGAGCTGTTTTTT.

This clonotype came up a few times. This chain connects TRBV12-3 or TRBV12-4 to TRBJ1-1; D unclear. Trimming pared 3 bases from V and 6 bases from J, leaving 8 bases between. There are 12 residues in the CDR3. The CDR3 is CASSFERPEAFF. CDR3 DNA sequence: TGTGCCAGCAGTTTCGAGAGACCTGAAGCTTTCTTT.

The rearrangement joins TRBV9 to TRBJ2-1; the match to TRBD2 covers 12 bases. The junction had 7 bases not matched to a gene; V was cut back by 0 bases and J by 9 bases. The CDR3 is made up of 16 amino acids. The germline gives CDR1 SGDLS, CDR2 YYNGEE. The CDR3 region has the DNA TGTGCCAGCAGCGTAGCGCTAGCGGGGGGGCTCAGTGAGCAGTTCTTC. Its protein product is CASSVALAGGLSEQFF. Full variable domain (outside the CDR3, taken from reference TRBV9 and TRBJ2-1): DSGVTQTPKHLITATGQRVTLRCSPRSGDLSVYWYQQSLDQGLQFLIQYYNGEERAKGNILERFSAQQFPDLHSELNLSSLELGDSALYFCASSVALAGGLSEQFFGPGTRLTVL.

The V gene is TRBV20-1, the J gene TRBJ2-1, with a possible D match to TRBD2 (5 bases). The V gene's germline CDR1 is DFQATT and CDR2 SNEGSKA (reference sequence). Trimming left V 1 base short and J 5 bases short, with 12 bases between. The CDR3 totals 14 residues. CDR3 coding DNA: TGCAGTGCTAGAGTTGCCGGAGGACACAATGAGCAGTTCTTC. Encoded protein: CSARVAGGHNEQFF.

This sequence joins TRBV10-3 and TRBJ2-3; 8 bases are shared with TRBD2. Per germline, CDR1 ENHRY and CDR2 SYGVKD. The CDR3 is made up of 15 amino acids. Germline trimming cut 11 bases from V and 1 base from J; bases unmatched to any gene: 11. The DNA of the CDR3 is TGTGCCGCAACCGCTAGCGGGCTACGCACAGATACGCAGTATTTT. Translated, it gives CAATASGLRTDTQYF.

The rearrangement links TRBV15 to TRBJ2-3; 10 bases are shared with TRBD1. The ends lost 0 bases at V and 6 bases at J; junction bases unmatched: 12. Germline CDR1 is LNHNV and CDR2 is YYDKDF (reference sequence). The CDR3 is 18 residues long. DNA of the CDR3: TGTGCCACCAGCAGAGACCCCCCCGGGACAGGGGTTTCCGATACGCAGTATTTT. Protein sequence: CATSRDPPGTGVSDTQYF.

This clonotype was observed a few times. V and J are TRBV29-1 and TRBJ2-7; perhaps TRBD1 as D (7 bases). Germline CDR1 SQVTM, CDR2 ANQGSEA. Trimming shortened V by 5 bases and J by 5 bases, and 13 bases separated the two germline ends. The CDR3 has 12 residues. CDR3 region: CSVQGGRDEQYF. In DNA, the CDR3 is TGCAGCGTTCAGGGGGGACGCGACGAGCAGTACTTC.

This clonotype showed up just a few times. CDR3 nucleotide sequence: TGTGCCAGCAGCATCCAACTAGCGGGAGATCGTACGCAGTATTTT. Protein: CASSIQLAGDRTQYF. The V gene is TRBV11-2, the J gene TRBJ2-3, with 11 bases lining up with TRBD2. Per the germline V gene, CDR1 is SGHAT and CDR2 is FQNNGV. With V trimmed by 5 bases and J by 8 bases, 9 bases remained unmatched. The CDR3 runs to 15 residues.

Comments on this clonotype: This sequence may be a read error, since a much larger clone differs from it by one base. V is TRBV15 and J is TRBJ1-1, with TRBD1 identical over 7 bases. With 9 bases clipped from V and 3 bases from J, the junction kept 7 bases outside the gene matches. The CDR3 length is 13 residues. Germline loops: CDR1 LNHNV, CDR2 YYDKDF (reference sequence). As DNA, the CDR3 is TGTGCCACTGCGACAGGGCTGGACACTGAAGCTTTCTTT. Residues: CATATGLDTEAFF.